This is a list of T cell receptor beta chains from one sample in a study of blood T cell repertoires in COVID-19. The table came from immunoSEQ multiplex PCR; TCRdb's copy has only in-frame clones and leaves some out. The table shows hundreds of thousands of clones, with just over 85% occurring only once. The sample taken for sequencing was peripheral blood. The source of these receptors is a woman younger than 45 with active or convalescent COVID-19. CDR3s include the opening cysteine and the closing phenylalanine or tryptophan. D genes are given only for firm matches. Expanded clones are given a class, and other clones once, few, many or no size at all.

J	size	D	V	CDR3	DNA
TRBJ2-3	-	TRBD2	TRBV5-4	CASSLQRGGRSTDTQYF	TGTGCCAGCAGCTTGCAGCGGGGGGGCCGTAGCACAGATACGCAGTATTTT
TRBJ1-1	-	-	TRBV9	CASSVGTGYMNTEAFF	TGTGCCAGCAGCGTAGGTACAGGTTACATGAACACTGAAGCTTTCTTT
TRBJ2-2	-	TRBD1	TRBV24-1	CATSAGTGGNTGELFF	TGTGCCACCAGTGCCGGGACAGGGGGCAACACCGGGGAGCTGTTTTTT
TRBJ2-2	-	-	TRBV14	CASSQQGGSTGELFF	TGTGCCAGCAGCCAACAGGGGGGTTCGACCGGGGAGCTGTTTTTT
TRBJ1-1	-	TRBD1	TRBV5-4	CASSIGGRAEAFF	TGTGCCAGCAGCATAGGGGGCCGAGCTGAAGCTTTCTTT
TRBJ1-3	-	-	TRBV7-2	CASSLYGNGNTIYF	TGTGCCAGCAGCTTGTACGGGAATGGAAACACCATATATTTT
TRBJ1-5	-	-	TRBV19	CASSTRTDSNQPQHF	TGTGCCAGTAGTACAAGGACAGATAGCAATCAGCCCCAGCATTTT
TRBJ1-1	-	-	TRBV27	CASSYLGVSTEAFF	TGTGCCAGCAGTTATCTGGGAGTTAGCACTGAAGCTTTCTTT
TRBJ2-3	-	-	TRBV3-1/TRBV3-2	CASSHQIGSTDTQYF	TGTGCCAGCAGCCACCAAATCGGTTCCACAGATACGCAGTATTTT
TRBJ2-3	-	-	TRBV4-2	CASSQDRSTDTQYF	TGTGCCAGCAGCCAAGATCGGAGCACAGATACGCAGTATTTT
TRBJ2-2	-	-	TRBV5-6	CASSLGGAGELFF	TGTGCCAGCAGCTTGGGGGGCGCCGGGGAGCTGTTTTTT
TRBJ1-2	-	-	TRBV30	CAWSRLGATGYTF	TGTGCCTGGAGCCGGTTGGGGGCAACTGGCTACACCTTC
TRBJ2-5	-	-	TRBV6-5	CASSLDRQETQYF	TGTGCCAGCAGTTTAGACAGACAAGAGACCCAGTACTTC
TRBJ2-1	-	-	TRBV4-2	CASSQSDEQFF	TGTGCCAGCAGCCAATCCGATGAGCAGTTCTTC
TRBJ2-1	-	-	TRBV5-6	CASSYSTSREHNEQFF	TGTGCCAGCAGCTACAGTACGTCTAGGGAGCACAATGAGCAGTTCTTC
TRBJ1-1	-	-	TRBV5-5	CASSLGGLLFF	TGTGCTAGCAGCTTGGGCGGGCTGCTCTTCTTT
TRBJ2-7	-	TRBD1	TRBV5-6	CASSLRARGYFDEQYF	TGTGCCAGCAGCTTGAGGGCCAGGGGGTATTTCGACGAGCAGTACTTC
TRBJ1-6	few	-	TRBV27	CASKPQGVELALHF	TGTGCCAGCAAACCACAGGGAGTTGAACTCGCCCTCCACTTT
TRBJ2-3	many	TRBD2	TRBV27	CASTGLAGPDTQYF	TGTGCCAGCACGGGACTAGCGGGTCCCGATACGCAGTATTTT
TRBJ2-4	-	-	TRBV4-1	CASSQVSDIQYF	TGCGCCAGCAGCCAAGTTTCTGACATTCAGTACTTC
TRBJ1-3	-	TRBD1	TRBV30	CAWRQTGGYGNTIYF	TGTGCCTGGAGGCAGACAGGGGGCTATGGAAACACCATATATTTT
TRBJ2-7	-	TRBD1	TRBV7-6	CASSLASAGGYEQYF	TGTGCCAGCAGCTTAGCCTCGGCAGGGGGCTACGAGCAGTACTTC
TRBJ2-1	-	TRBD1	TRBV29-1	CSVEVPDRGREQFF	TGCAGCGTTGAGGTTCCGGACAGGGGACGTGAGCAGTTCTTC
TRBJ1-1	-	-	TRBV18	CASSPIWGGNTEAFF	TGTGCCAGCTCACCAATTTGGGGGGGGAACACTGAAGCTTTCTTT
TRBJ2-5	-	-	TRBV9	CASSVGRAQETQYF	TGTGCCAGCAGCGTAGGTAGAGCACAAGAGACCCAGTACTTC
TRBJ1-3	-	TRBD1	TRBV6-1	CASSELAGGNTIYF	TGTGCCAGCAGTGAATTGGCAGGGGGGAACACCATATATTTT
TRBJ2-1	-	-	TRBV30	CAWSVRGMEYNEQFF	TGTGCCTGGAGTGTCCGGGGGATGGAATACAATGAGCAGTTCTTC
TRBJ2-7	-	TRBD1	TRBV3-1/TRBV3-2	CASSQDPGQGVHEQYF	TGTGCCAGCAGCCAAGATCCTGGACAGGGGGTACACGAGCAGTACTTC
TRBJ2-7	-	TRBD1	TRBV6-6	CASSTGQGAVGEQYF	TGTGCCAGCAGTACCGGACAGGGGGCGGTAGGCGAGCAGTACTTC
TRBJ2-7	few	-	TRBV13	CASSPWGDSYEQYF	TGTGCCAGCAGCCCTTGGGGAGACTCCTACGAGCAGTACTTC
TRBJ1-1	-	-	TRBV7-8	CASSPGETEAFF	TGTGCCAGCAGCCCGGGTGAAACTGAAGCTTTCTTT
TRBJ1-1	few	TRBD1	TRBV14	CASSHMSTGGTEAFF	TGTGCCAGCAGCCACATGTCGACAGGGGGAACTGAAGCTTTCTTT
TRBJ2-1	-	TRBD2	TRBV27	CASSKGTSGAYNEQFF	TGTGCCAGCAGCAAAGGGACTAGCGGAGCCTACAATGAGCAGTTCTTC
TRBJ2-7	once	-	TRBV5-6	CASAFTTSEVYF	TGTGCCAGCGCCTTCACGACCTCGGAGGTGTACTTC
TRBJ2-5	-	-	TRBV7-2	CASSLGRETQYF	TGTGCCAGCAGCTTAGGGCGGGAGACCCAGTACTTC
TRBJ1-5	many	TRBD1	TRBV5-1	CASSPGQGNQPQHF	TGCGCCAGCAGCCCAGGACAGGGCAATCAGCCCCAGCATTTT
TRBJ1-1	-	-	TRBV7-2	CASSSYDRNTEAFF	TGTGCCAGCAGCTCTTATGACAGGAACACTGAAGCTTTCTTT
TRBJ2-5	-	TRBD2	TRBV3-1/TRBV3-2	CASSQEAGVQTQYF	TGTGCCAGCAGCCAAGAGGCGGGAGTTCAGACCCAGTACTTC
TRBJ1-6	-	-	TRBV6-6	CASTSGNRAGSPLHF	TGTGCCAGCACCTCCGGGAACAGGGCGGGTTCACCCCTCCACTTT
TRBJ2-2	-	TRBD2	TRBV19	CASTPGLVIPGELFF	TGTGCCAGTACTCCGGGACTAGTTATCCCCGGGGAGCTGTTTTTT
TRBJ1-3	-	-	TRBV18	CASSPQGEHSGNTIYF	TGTGCCAGCTCACCACAGGGGGAGCACTCTGGAAACACCATATATTTT
TRBJ2-1	-	TRBD2	TRBV7-9	CASSPSILREPYNEQFF	TGTGCCAGCAGCCCATCAATATTGCGGGAGCCTTACAATGAGCAGTTCTTC
TRBJ1-2	-	-	TRBV2	CASSLSGYGYTF	TGTGCCAGCAGTTTATCGGGGTATGGCTACACCTTC
TRBJ1-2	-	TRBD1	TRBV27	CASSSVPGTVYDYTF	TGTGCCAGCAGTTCCGTCCCCGGGACAGTGTATGACTACACCTTC
TRBJ2-5	-	TRBD2	TRBV14	CASSHLSGKETQYF	TGTGCCAGCAGCCACCTTAGCGGGAAAGAGACCCAGTACTTC
TRBJ1-1	-	TRBD1	TRBV19	CASSTGATEAFF	TGTGCCAGCTCTACAGGGGCCACTGAAGCTTTCTTT
TRBJ2-3	-	-	TRBV29-1	CSVTLESTDTQYF	TGCAGCGTTACCCTAGAGAGCACAGATACGCAGTATTTT
TRBJ2-2	once	TRBD2	TRBV19	CASSKNGLAGGGGELFF	TGTGCCAGTAGCAAAAATGGACTAGCGGGAGGCGGGGGGGAGCTGTTTTTT
TRBJ1-2	few	TRBD1	TRBV5-1	CASSELTGQGVSGYTF	TGCGCCAGCAGCGAACTCACGGGACAGGGCGTTTCTGGCTACACCTTC
TRBJ2-2	-	TRBD2	TRBV5-1	CASSPGLAGELFF	TGCGCCAGCAGCCCGGGACTAGCTGGGGAGCTGTTTTTT
TRBJ2-7	-	-	TRBV12-2	CASRLGEGTSGSSYEQYF	TGTGCAAGTCGCTTGGGGGAAGGGACTAGCGGGAGCTCCTACGAGCAGTACTTC
TRBJ2-7	once	-	TRBV7-9	CASSLEGQAIATEQYF	TGTGCCAGCAGCTTAGAGGGGCAGGCCATTGCCACCGAGCAGTACTTC
TRBJ2-7	-	-	TRBV28	CASSNPGSYEQYF	TGTGCCAGCAGCAACCCGGGAAGTTACGAGCAGTACTTC